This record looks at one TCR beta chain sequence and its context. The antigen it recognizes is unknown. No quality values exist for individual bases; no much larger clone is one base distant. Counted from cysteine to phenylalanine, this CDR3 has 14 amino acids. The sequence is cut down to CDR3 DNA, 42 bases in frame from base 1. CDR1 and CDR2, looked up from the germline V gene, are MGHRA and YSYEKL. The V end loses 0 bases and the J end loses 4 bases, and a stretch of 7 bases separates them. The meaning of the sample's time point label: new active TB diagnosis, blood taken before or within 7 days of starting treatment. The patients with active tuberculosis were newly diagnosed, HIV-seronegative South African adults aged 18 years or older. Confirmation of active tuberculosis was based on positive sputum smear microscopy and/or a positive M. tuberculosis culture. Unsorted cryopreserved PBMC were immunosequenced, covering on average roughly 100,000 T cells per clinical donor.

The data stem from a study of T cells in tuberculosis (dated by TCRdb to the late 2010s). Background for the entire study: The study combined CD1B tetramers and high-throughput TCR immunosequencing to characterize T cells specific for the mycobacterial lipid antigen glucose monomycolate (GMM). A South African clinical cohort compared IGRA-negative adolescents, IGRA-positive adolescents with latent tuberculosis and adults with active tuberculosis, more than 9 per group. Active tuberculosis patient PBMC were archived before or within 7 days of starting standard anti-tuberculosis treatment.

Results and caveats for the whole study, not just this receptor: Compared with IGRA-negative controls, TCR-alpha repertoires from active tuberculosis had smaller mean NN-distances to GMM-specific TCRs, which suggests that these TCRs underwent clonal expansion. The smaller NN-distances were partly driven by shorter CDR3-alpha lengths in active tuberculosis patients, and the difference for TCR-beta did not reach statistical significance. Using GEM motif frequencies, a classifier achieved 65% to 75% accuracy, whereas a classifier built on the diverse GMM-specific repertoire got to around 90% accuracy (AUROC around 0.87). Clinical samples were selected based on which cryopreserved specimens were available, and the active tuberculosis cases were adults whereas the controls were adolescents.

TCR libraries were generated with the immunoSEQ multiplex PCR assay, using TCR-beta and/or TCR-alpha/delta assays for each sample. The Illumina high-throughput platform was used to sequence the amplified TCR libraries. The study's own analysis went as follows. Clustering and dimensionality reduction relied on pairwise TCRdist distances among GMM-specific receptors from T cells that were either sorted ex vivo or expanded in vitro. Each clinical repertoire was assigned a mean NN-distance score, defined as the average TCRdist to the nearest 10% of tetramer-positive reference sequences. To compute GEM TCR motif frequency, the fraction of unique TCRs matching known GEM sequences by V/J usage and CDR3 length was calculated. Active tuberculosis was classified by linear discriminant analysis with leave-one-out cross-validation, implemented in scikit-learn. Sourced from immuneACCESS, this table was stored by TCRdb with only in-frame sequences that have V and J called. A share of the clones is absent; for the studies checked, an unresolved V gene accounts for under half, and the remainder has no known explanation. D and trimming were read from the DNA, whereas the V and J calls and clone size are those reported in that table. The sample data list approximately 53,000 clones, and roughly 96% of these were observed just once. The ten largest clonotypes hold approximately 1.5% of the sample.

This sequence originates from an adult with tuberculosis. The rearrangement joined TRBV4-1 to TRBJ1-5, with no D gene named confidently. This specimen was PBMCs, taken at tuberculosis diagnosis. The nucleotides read TGCGCCAGCAGCCAAGATCACGGGAATCAGCCCCAGCATTTT. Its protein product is CASSQDHGNQPQHF.